This passage covers 20 T cell receptor beta chains from one sample sequenced in a study of blood T cell repertoires in COVID-19 (dated by TCRdb to the early 2020s). Libraries were prepared through the immunoSEQ multiplex PCR assay. In TCRdb, the immuneACCESS table is reduced to in-frame sequences with V and J assigned. These tables do not hold every clone; where another copy was compared, an unresolved V gene accounts for under half, and the others remain unexplained. This sample lists approximately 62,000 clones; 76% were detected once. Jointly, the top ten make up about 6.4% of the sample. Sample: peripheral blood. These receptors were collected from a woman in her forties or fifties with active or convalescent COVID-19.

This chain connects TRBV5-4 to TRBJ2-7; TRBD2 matches 14 bases. Germline V lookup: CDR1 SGHNT, CDR2 YYREEE (reference sequence). The CDR3 is made up of 17 amino acids. V gave up 4 bases and J gave up 0 bases; unmatched junction bases: 6. In nucleotides, the CDR3 is TGTGCCAGCAGCATCGGGACTAGCGGGGGACTCTCCTACGAGCAGTACTTC. This encodes CASSIGTSGGLSYEQYF.

The rearrangement joins TRBV14 to TRBJ1-6; D remains ambiguous. This CDR3 contains 13 residues. V lost 0 bases and J lost 9, with 6 bases in between. Looked up from germline, CDR1 is SGHDN and CDR2 is FVKESK. CDR3 loop: CASSQEMSSPLHF. The CDR3 bases are TGTGCCAGCAGCCAAGAAATGAGTTCACCCCTCCACTTT.

The chain links TRBV27 to TRBJ2-4; tentative D call: TRBD1 (7 bases). Germline V lookup: CDR1 MNHEY, CDR2 SMNVEV (reference sequence). Trimming took 4 bases from V and 6 from J, leaving 10 bases between them. The CDR3 is 13 residues long. The CDR3: CASSSQGGNIQYF. CDR3 bases: TGTGCCAGCAGTTCTCAGGGGGGAAACATTCAGTACTTC.

V and J are TRBV6-5 and TRBJ2-4; D is perhaps TRBD2 (7 bases). The CDR3 covers 15 residues. Germline V gene sequence: CDR1 MNHEY, CDR2 SVGAGI. Trimming stripped 7 bases from V and 0 bases from J, with 13 bases between. The CDR3 nucleotides are TGTGCCAGCACCCCCGGGGGGCTAGCCAAAAACATTCAGTACTTC. Its protein is CASTPGGLAKNIQYF.

The chain has TRBV2 and TRBJ2-1; D is ambiguous. CDR3 length: 11 amino acids. Trimming took off 2 bases at V and 8 bases at J, with 4 bases between the two ends. The germline V gene has CDR1 SNHLY and CDR2 FYNNEI. CDR3 amino acids: CASSELHEQFF. The CDR3 nucleotides are TGTGCCAGCAGTGAACTCCATGAGCAGTTCTTC.

In this sample, this clone turned up a few times. This chain links TRBV12-3 or TRBV12-4 with TRBJ1-1; D not resolved. Trimming took 5 bases from V and 6 from J, leaving 7 bases between them. The CDR3 is 11 amino acids. The CDR3: CASSKYSEAFF. The DNA of the CDR3 is TGTGCCAGCAGTAAGTACTCTGAAGCTTTCTTT.

V and J are TRBV5-6 and TRBJ1-2, with 8 nucleotides matching TRBD1. This CDR3 spans 16 amino acids. Per germline, CDR1 SGHDT and CDR2 YYEEEE. V lost 0 bases to trimming and J lost 4 bases; unmatched junction nucleotides: 8. The CDR3 loop is CASSLGAGQGLYGYTF. CDR3 nucleotides: TGTGCCAGCAGCTTGGGGGCCGGACAGGGCCTCTATGGCTACACCTTC.

This rearrangement joins TRBV5-5 to TRBJ2-1; D gene ambiguous. The CDR3 spans 13 residues. Between the trimmed V and J ends, which lost 2 bases and 6 bases, there was a span of 9 bases. Germline V lookup: CDR1 SGHKS, CDR2 YYEKEE (reference sequence). The CDR3 DNA follows: TGTGCCAGCAGCTTCCTGCCGGGCAATGAGCAGTTCTTC. Protein: CASSFLPGNEQFF.

The chain combines TRBV10-1 with TRBJ2-7, with TRBD2 identical over 8 bases. J was trimmed by 0 bases and V by 8 bases; bases with no gene match: 12. The germline gives CDR1 WNHNN, CDR2 SYGVQD (reference sequence). The CDR3 has 16 residues. The CDR3 region has the DNA TGCGCCAGCCCCGTTAAACTAGCGGTGAGCTCCTACGAGCAGTACTTC. Translated, it gives CASPVKLAVSSYEQYF.

This clone was observed many times. Here the CDR3 DNA reads TGTGCCAGCAGTCAGGACACCGCTTGGGAAGATACGCAGTATTTT. Translated, it gives CASSQDTAWEDTQYF. The rearrangement joins TRBV27 to TRBJ2-3; tentative D call: TRBD1 (5 bases). Trimming took off 5 bases at V and 5 bases at J, with 17 bases between the two ends. The CDR3 covers 15 residues. In germline, CDR1 is MNHEY, CDR2 SMNVEV (reference sequence).

The chain is built from TRBV4-1 and TRBJ2-1; no clear D gene. Trimming took off 2 bases at V and 7 bases at J, with 3 bases between the two ends. Per germline, CDR1 MGHRA and CDR2 YSYEKL. The CDR3 spans 11 residues. The CDR3 here is CASSQRNEQFF. CDR3 bases: TGCGCCAGCAGCCAACGGAATGAGCAGTTCTTC.

The rearrangement uses TRBV14 and TRBJ2-1; TRBD2 matches at 7 bases. Germline CDR1 and CDR2: SGHDN and FVKESK. V lost 3 bases to trimming and J lost 4 bases; unmatched junction nucleotides: 9. The CDR3 is 16 residues long. The CDR3 reads CASSQPLAEGYNEQFF. Here the CDR3 DNA reads TGTGCCAGCAGCCAGCCGCTAGCGGAGGGGTACAATGAGCAGTTCTTC.

The V call is TRBV5-4, the J call TRBJ2-5; 10 bases fit TRBD1. This CDR3 spans 15 amino acids. V trimming: 3 bases; J trimming: 1 base; junction bases outside the gene matches: 3. CDR1 is SGHNT and CDR2 is YYREEE in the germline V gene (reference sequence). The CDR3 DNA is TGTGCCAGCAGCTGGGGACAGGGGCTCCAAGAGACCCAGTACTTC. Its protein is CASSWGQGLQETQYF.

The chain combines TRBV6-5 with TRBJ1-1; the D gene is possibly TRBD1 (6 bases). This CDR3 comprises 13 residues. Germline lookup yields CDR1 MNHEY and CDR2 SVGAGI. The V end was cut by 9 bases, the J end by 3 bases, with 14 bases between. The CDR3 region is CASTTGRYTEAFF. DNA for the CDR3: TGTGCCAGTACGACAGGCCGGTACACTGAAGCTTTCTTT.

This chain's CDR3 is CASSLAPWPADTQYF. CDR3 in DNA: TGTGCCAGCAGCTTAGCCCCATGGCCCGCAGATACGCAGTATTTT. V is TRBV7-2 and J is TRBJ2-3; no clear D. Germline assignment: CDR1 SGHTA and CDR2 FQGNSA. The CDR3 covers 15 residues. V was clipped by 0 bases and J by 4 bases, with 11 bases between them.

In its sample, this clone was seen once. This chain joins TRBV15 and TRBJ1-5; D gene ambiguous. Trimming shortened V by 0 bases and J by 1 base, and 10 bases separated the two germline ends. Germline loops: CDR1 LNHNV, CDR2 YYDKDF (reference sequence). The CDR3 covers 16 residues. CDR3 loop: CATSREREVSNQPQHF. The CDR3, as DNA: TGTGCCACCAGCAGAGAACGGGAGGTGAGCAATCAGCCCCAGCATTTT.

Written as DNA, the CDR3 is TGTGCCAGCAGTATCCTTCGGCCGGGACTAGCGGACTCCTACGAGCAGTACTTC. This gives the protein CASSILRPGLADSYEQYF. The chain has TRBV2 and TRBJ2-7, with 11 bases identical to TRBD2. Germline values: CDR1 SNHLY, CDR2 FYNNEI. There are 18 residues in the CDR3. V shed 5 bases and J 0 bases; nucleotides not matched to a gene: 12.

This sequence joins TRBV18 and TRBJ1-2; a possible D gene is TRBD1 (5 bases). The V end was cut by 2 bases, the J end by 2 bases, with 12 bases between. The CDR3 has 15 residues. Germline-derived CDR1 and CDR2 are KGHSH and LQKENI. The CDR3 DNA reads TGTGCCAGCTCACCAGGGGCATCAGCCAACTATGGCTACACCTTC. Its protein is CASSPGASANYGYTF.

This chain uses TRBV23-1 with TRBJ1-5, with TRBD1 matching over 8 bases. TRBV23-1 qualifies as an ORF whose function is uncertain. There are 17 residues in the CDR3. J lost 2 bases, V lost 2 bases, and 8 bases had no gene match. The CDR3 DNA reads TGCGCCAGCAGTCAACTAACAGGGGGTCGAGGCAATCAGCCCCAGCATTTT. Translation: CASSQLTGGRGNQPQHF.

The chain couples TRBV10-3 to TRBJ2-7, with 8 positions matching TRBD1. V shed 4 bases, J shed 5 bases, and the junction held 4 bases outside the gene matches. The CDR3 extends over 13 amino acids. CDR1 is ENHRY, CDR2 SYGVKD, per germline. The CDR3 coding sequence is TGTGCCATCAGTGCGAGGGGACAGGACGAGCAGTACTTC. Its protein product is CAISARGQDEQYF.